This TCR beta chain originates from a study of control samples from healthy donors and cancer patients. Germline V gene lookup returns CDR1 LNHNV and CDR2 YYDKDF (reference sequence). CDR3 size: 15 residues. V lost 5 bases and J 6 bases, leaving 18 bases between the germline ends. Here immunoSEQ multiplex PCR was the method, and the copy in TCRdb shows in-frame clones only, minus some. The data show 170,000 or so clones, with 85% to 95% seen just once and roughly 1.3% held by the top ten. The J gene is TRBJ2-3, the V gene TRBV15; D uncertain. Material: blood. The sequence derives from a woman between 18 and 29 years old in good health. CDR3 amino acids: CATSYVQLPRDTQYF. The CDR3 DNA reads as TGTGCCACCAGCTACGTGCAGCTCCCTCGGGATACGCAGTATTTT. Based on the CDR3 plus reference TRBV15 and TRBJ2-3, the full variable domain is DAMVIQNPRYQVTQFGKPVTLSCSQTLNHNVMYWYQQKSSQAPKLLFHYYDKDFNNEADTPDNFQSRRPNTSFCFLDIRSPGLGDTAMYLCATSYVQLPRDTQYFGPGTRLTVL.